Sequencing of this T cell receptor beta chain was carried out in a study of T-cell memory formation after mild COVID-19. Findings and limits, study-wide: SARS-CoV-2 specificity was not confirmed for second-wave clones peaking on day 37. Day 15 to 85 contracting clones showed balanced CD4/CD8; day 15 to 37 expanders favored CD4+.

Using its own MiXCR run on the 5' RACE reads, TCRdb lists one record per CDR3 protein. Among some 410,000 distinct CDR3 sequences listed, 20% to 30% were seen once. This clonotype was counted a few times. Its antigen is undetermined. This CDR3 contains 12 residues. Trimming cost V 2 bases and J 13 bases, with 12 bases left between them. Germline loops: CDR1 KGHSH, CDR2 LQKENI. Sequencing used PBMCs or a T cell subset sorted from them (not recorded which). The chain carries TRBV18 and TRBJ2-1; no reliable D call. This clonotype was obtained from an adult woman who had mild COVID-19 (a few samples of this study predate the infection). Cell type and time point are not known. Written as DNA, the CDR3 is TGTGCCAGCTCACCATCTGGAGACGTTCAGTTCTTC. It specifies CASSPSGDVQFF.